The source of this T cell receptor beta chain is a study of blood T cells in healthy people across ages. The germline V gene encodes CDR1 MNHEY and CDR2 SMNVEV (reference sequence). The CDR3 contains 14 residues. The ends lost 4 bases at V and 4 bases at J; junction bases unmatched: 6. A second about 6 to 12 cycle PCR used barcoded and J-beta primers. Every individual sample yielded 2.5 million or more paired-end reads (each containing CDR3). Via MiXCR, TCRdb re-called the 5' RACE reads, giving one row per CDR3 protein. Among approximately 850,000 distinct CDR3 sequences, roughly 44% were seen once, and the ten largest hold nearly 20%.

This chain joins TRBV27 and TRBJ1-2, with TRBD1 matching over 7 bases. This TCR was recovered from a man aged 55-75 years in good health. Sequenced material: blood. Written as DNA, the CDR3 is TGTGCCAGCAGTTCGGAAGGGACAGCCTATGGCTACACCTTC. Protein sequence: CASSSEGTAYGYTF.